The present T cell receptor (beta chain) was sequenced within a study of shared clonotypes between healthy human individuals. The study's findings and limits: Among the subsets, naive ones generally showed larger estimated richness than memory ones. Blood was the only sampled material, and tissue repertoires likely differ. Clonotype sharing among donors likely depends on sequencing depth.

Sequencing was performed with immunoSEQ multiplex PCR; in TCRdb, only in-frame clones are kept and a portion is missing. Of hundreds of thousands of clones listed, about 91% are singletons. As for this clone: Its antigen remains unknown.

Germline V lookup: CDR1 SGHRS, CDR2 YFSETQ. The CDR3 sequence is 16 residues long. V was cut by 5 bases and J by 2 bases, with 18 bases left in between. Terminally differentiated effector memory CD45RA+ cells were excluded by CCR7 positive selection of CD45RO-negative cells. Donors comprised healthy HIV-negative adults lacking recent acute infections or vaccinations. The sequence was obtained from a man aged 25-45 years in good health. Sequenced sample: naive CD8+ T cells sorted from blood. V gene TRBV5-1 combines with J gene TRBJ2-3, with D possibly being TRBD1 or TRBD2 (5 bases each). The CDR3 protein is CASRSFLEGPTDTQYF. CDR3 coding DNA: TGCGCCAGCAGGTCGTTCTTAGAGGGACCCACAGATACGCAGTATTTT.